This TCR beta chain was sequenced in a study of breast tumors, draining lymph nodes, adjacent tissues. Study results and limitations: Tumors had less TCR diversity than lymph nodes, more than nontumor tissue. Luminal-like breast cancer showed significantly greater tumor-nontumor repertoire similarity than basal-like breast cancer did.

This clonotype has at least ten counts. Its antigen is unknown. TCRdb reprocessed the multiplex PCR reads via MiXCR and lists one record per CDR3 protein. The table shows around 19,000 distinct CDR3 sequences, with 25% to 35% occurring only once. Germline V gene lookup returns CDR1 SGHRS and CDR2 YFSETQ. The CDR3 length is 15 residues. V lost 4 bases and J lost 0, with 10 bases in between. The specimen sequenced was breast tumor tissue. This sequence originates from a female donor with breast cancer. Some clones in this sample may be carry-over from other donors' samples. This chain links TRBV5-1 with TRBJ2-2, with a possible D match to TRBD1 (6 bases). The CDR3 DNA follows: TGCGCCAGCAGCCCGGGACAAACGAACACCGGGGAGCTGTTTTTT. Translated: CASSPGQTNTGELFF.